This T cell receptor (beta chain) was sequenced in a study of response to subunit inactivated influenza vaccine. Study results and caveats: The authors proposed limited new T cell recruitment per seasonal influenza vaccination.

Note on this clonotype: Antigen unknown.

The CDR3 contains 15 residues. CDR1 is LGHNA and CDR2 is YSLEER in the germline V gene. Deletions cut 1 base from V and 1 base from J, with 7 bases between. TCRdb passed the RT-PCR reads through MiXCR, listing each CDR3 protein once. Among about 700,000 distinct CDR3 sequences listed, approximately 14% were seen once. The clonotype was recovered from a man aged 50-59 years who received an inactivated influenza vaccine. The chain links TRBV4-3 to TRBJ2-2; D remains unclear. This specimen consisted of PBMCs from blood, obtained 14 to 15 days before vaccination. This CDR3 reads CASSQGIGNTGELFF. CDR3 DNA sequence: TGCGCCAGCAGCCAAGGAATCGGGAACACCGGGGAGCTGTTTTTT.